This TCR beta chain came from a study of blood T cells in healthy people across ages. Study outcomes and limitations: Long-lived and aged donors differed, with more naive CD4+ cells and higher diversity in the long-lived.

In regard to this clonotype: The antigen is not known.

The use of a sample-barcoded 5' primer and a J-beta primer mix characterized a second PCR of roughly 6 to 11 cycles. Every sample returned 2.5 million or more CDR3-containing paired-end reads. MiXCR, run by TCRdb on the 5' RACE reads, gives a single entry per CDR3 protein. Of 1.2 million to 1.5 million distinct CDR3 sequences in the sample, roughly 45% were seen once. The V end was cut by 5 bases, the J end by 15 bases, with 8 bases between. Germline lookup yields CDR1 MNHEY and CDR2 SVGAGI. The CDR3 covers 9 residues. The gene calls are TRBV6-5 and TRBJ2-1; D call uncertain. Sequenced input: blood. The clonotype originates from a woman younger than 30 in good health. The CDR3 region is CASSRRGFF. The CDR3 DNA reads TGTGCCAGCAGTAGACGTGGGTTCTTC.